This T cell receptor beta chain was recovered during a study of preoperative IRX-2 immunotherapy in early breast cancer. Here immunoSEQ multiplex PCR was the method, and the copy in TCRdb shows in-frame clones only, minus some. Of roughly 34,000 clones detected, over 85% appear once; the ten largest clones hold 1.6%. The CDR3 has 14 residues. Germline CDR1 reads LNHDA; CDR2 reads SQIVND (reference sequence). With 6 bases clipped from V and 4 bases from J, the junction kept 4 bases outside the gene matches. Regarding treatment: preoperative locoregional IRX-2 cytokine immunotherapy. Patients received preoperative, locoregional IRX-2 cytokine immunotherapy in a phase Ib study.

This TCR was sampled from a human donor with breast cancer. This rearrangement joins TRBV19 to TRBJ1-5; 9 bases line up with TRBD1. The specimen was tumor tissue, collected after IRX-2 immunotherapy. This CDR3 reads CASRFGQGNQPQHF. For the CDR3, the DNA is TGTGCCAGTAGATTCGGACAGGGGAATCAGCCCCAGCATTTT.